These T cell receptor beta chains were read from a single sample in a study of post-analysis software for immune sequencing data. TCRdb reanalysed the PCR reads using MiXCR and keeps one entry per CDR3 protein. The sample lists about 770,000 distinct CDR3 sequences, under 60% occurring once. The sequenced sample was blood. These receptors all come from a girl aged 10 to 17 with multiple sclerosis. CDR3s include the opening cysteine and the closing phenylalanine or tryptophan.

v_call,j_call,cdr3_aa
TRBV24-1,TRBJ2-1,CATSGTASYNEQFF
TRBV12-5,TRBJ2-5,CASGLVILAHNEQYF
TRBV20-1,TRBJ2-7,CSAAGTSDDEQYF
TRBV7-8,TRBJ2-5,CASSSMVQETQYF
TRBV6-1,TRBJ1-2,CASSEWDRTPNYGYTF
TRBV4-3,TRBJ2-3,CASSQDGAATSTDTQYF
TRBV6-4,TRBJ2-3,CASSDVGAGTDTQYF
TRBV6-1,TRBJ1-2,CASSTIQSAFYGYTF
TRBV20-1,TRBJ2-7,CSAGRGAPYEQYF
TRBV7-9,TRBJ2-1,CASSDVRGRIGEQFF
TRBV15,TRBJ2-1,CATSSLERSRYNEQFF
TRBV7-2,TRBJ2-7,CASSTGNAYEQYF
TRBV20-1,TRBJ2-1,CSARDPGGEVRREQFF
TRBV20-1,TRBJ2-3,CSARPRDGRTDTQYF
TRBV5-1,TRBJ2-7,CASSLPRDGFYEQYF
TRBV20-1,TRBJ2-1,CASVDPSGYNEQFF
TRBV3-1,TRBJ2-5,CASSHRQDLAETQYF
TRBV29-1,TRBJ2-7,CSVDGKGGYEQYF
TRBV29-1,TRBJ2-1,CSVEFWPGQSAGRSYNEQFF
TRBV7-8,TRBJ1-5,CASSSRGKDSNQPQHF
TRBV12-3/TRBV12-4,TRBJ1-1,CASNKGIMNTEAFF
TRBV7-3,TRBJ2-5,CASSPQAGRRETQYF
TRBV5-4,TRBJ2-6,CASSFSGTQLYSGANVLTF
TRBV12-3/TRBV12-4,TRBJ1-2,CASSLGYWDQRGYTF
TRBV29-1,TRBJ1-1,CSVVTGDGWFGTEAFF
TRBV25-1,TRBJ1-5,CASSEGGSYSNQPQHF
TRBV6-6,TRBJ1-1,CASSIHHREDTEVFF
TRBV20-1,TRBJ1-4,CSARGPATNEKLFF
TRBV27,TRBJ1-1,CASSLQKGQWGGEAFF
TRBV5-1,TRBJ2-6,CASSLDGGAGANVLTF
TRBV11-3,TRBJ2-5,CASSEVWELQETQYF
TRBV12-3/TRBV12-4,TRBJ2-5,CASSPRTGAEDGQETQYF
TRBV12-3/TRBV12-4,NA,CASSLPGAYYEQYF
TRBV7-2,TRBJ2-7,CASSYRDRPTYEQYF
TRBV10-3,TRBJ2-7,CAISGQGISYEQYF
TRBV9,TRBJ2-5,CASSSRAYEGRNQETQYF
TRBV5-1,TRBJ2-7,CASSFSHDEQYF
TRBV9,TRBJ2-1,CASSVVGQGFDEQFF
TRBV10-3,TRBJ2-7,CAISPRGGKGEQYF
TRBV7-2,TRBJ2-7,CASSLTGKISSYEQYF
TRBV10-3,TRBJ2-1,CAISDWEDEQFF
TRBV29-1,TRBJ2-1,CSTRTGISYNEQFF